This T cell receptor (beta chain) was sequenced during a study of cytomegalovirus exposure and HLA in healthy donors. Study-wide background: Early released data had approximately 86 million unique TCRs, all coming from HLA-typed donors. Study observations and caveats: A later analysis, which compared TCR beta chains of equal frequency, found the HLA-associated ones more clonally expanded.

The sample holds a few counts of this clone. Antigen: not known. Between the trimmed V and J ends, which lost 8 bases and 1 base, there was a span of 15 bases. Germline assignment: CDR1 SGHRS and CDR2 YFSETQ. The CDR3 length is 14 residues. A multiplex PCR was run with 60 Vbeta primers and 13 Jbeta primers. The assay was immunoSEQ multiplex PCR, and TCRdb's table has in-frame clones only and misses some. The table records roughly 140,000 clones, approximately 68% of them present only once. The chain combines TRBV5-1 with TRBJ2-5, with D possibly matching TRBD1 (6 bases). This clonotype was obtained from a man aged 55 to 70 in good health and CMV-seronegative. The specimen was PBMCs. The chain's CDR3 is CASKQGPRQETQYF. The CDR3 bases are TGCGCCAGTAAACAGGGACCCCGCCAAGAGACCCAGTACTTC.